This entry is about one TCR beta chain. It has no known antigen specificity. The record has no base qualities; no much larger clone is one base away. The library was generated by the immunoSEQ multiplex PCR assay. RNA was extracted from all samples and reverse transcribed into cDNA as template for TCR sequencing. First-strand cDNA was synthesized using SuperScript III with a 2:1 mix of oligo-dT and random hexamers. A synthetic immune receptor repertoire was used to gauge amplification bias, and whatever bias remained was removed computationally. For the original study's pipeline: Raw reads were preprocessed to remove errors, and CDR3 was defined by IMGT conventions from the conserved cysteine to phenylalanine. Clonality was calculated as 1 minus Shannon entropy normalized by log2 of the number of productive unique TCRs. Whether each scalp clone was CD4 or CD8 was inferred by checking scalp TCRbeta sequences against the CD4 and CD8 repertoires from sorted blood. TCRdb carries this immuneACCESS record with in-frame sequences only. Its versions omit some clonotypes, under half of them owing to an unresolved V gene in the studies checked, with the rest unexplained. That table supplies the V and J calls and clone size; D and trimming were determined from the DNA. The sample has about 180,000 clones on record, 63% of them singletons. The top ten clonotypes cover 1.7% of the sample.

Reading the germline V gene gives CDR1 MNHEY and CDR2 SVGAGI. Spanning cysteine to phenylalanine, the CDR3 consists of 12 amino acids. Kept here is only the CDR3 DNA, which spans 36 bases and is read in frame from base 1. Between the V and J ends, shortened by 4 bases and 10 bases respectively, the junction contains 11 bases. These data belong to a study of CD8+ T cells in alopecia areata (dated by TCRdb to between 2018 and 2020). Background on the whole study: Treated patients were enrolled in an open-label pilot trial of oral tofacitinib at 5 to 10 mg twice daily for moderate-to-severe alopecia areata. On the human side, TCRbeta sequencing was run on scalp tissue and on sorted CD4+ and CD8+ peripheral blood T cells from healthy controls and from alopecia areata patients with either patchy or totalis/universalis disease. Patients stayed on tofacitinib for 6 to 18 months and then had 6 months of follow-up off drug so that delayed response and recurrence could be assessed. To study T cell clonal expansion in alopecia areata, the researchers applied high-throughput TCRbeta sequencing to both the C3H/HeJ mouse model and human patients. TCRbeta CDR3 regions were amplified by immunoSEQ multiplex PCR with 35 Vbeta forward and 13 Jbeta reverse primers. Biopsies were taken from tofacitinib-treated patients at baseline and at 4 and 24 weeks of treatment, and a later scalp biopsy was taken in several of the tofacitinib-treated patients. Scalp clonality was compared among normal scalp (n=4), patchy alopecia areata scalp (n=8), and alopecia totalis/universalis scalp (n=8). RNA was obtained with the PAXgene miRNA kit for fixed scalp, the miRNeasy kit for PBMCs, and the RNeasy kit for mouse skin. Study-wide conclusions, independent of this receptor: Unlike mouse skin, which is dominated by gammadelta T cells, normal human skin has resident alphabeta T cells that are also sequenced, and this complicates analysis of the scalp TCR repertoire. Lesional scalp, especially in alopecia totalis/universalis, showed higher clonality and more expanded CD8+ clones than normal scalp, suggesting antigenic drive. Shared TCR sequences between patients were less evident than in mice, which may be partly attributable to HLA diversity in the patient population.

The time point label corresponds to: baseline before oral tofacitinib. Peripheral blood and lesional scalp punch biopsies were obtained from patients with alopecia areata. PBMCs were separated by density centrifugation and stained for CD3, CD4 and CD8, after which CD4+ and CD8+ T cells were sorted on a FACSAria. Sequenced material: CD4+ T cells sorted from blood, taken at week 0. Recombination joined TRBV6-5 with TRBJ2-1, with the D gene not confidently named. The clonotype was recovered from a human donor with alopecia areata. The CDR3 loop reads CASSSAGLEQFF. The nucleotide sequence is given as TGTGCCAGCAGTTCCGCTGGTTTGGAGCAGTTCTTC.